This is a list of T cell receptor beta chains from one sample in a study of blood T cells in healthy people across ages. TCRdb called the 5' RACE reads again in MiXCR, with one record for every CDR3 protein. The sample gives some 800,000 distinct CDR3 sequences, approximately 25% of which show up once; more than 3% is in the top ten. The same data also contributed to another study, on T cells of mothers and their children.

The sequenced material came from blood. Receptors were obtained from a boy younger than 18 in good health. CDR3s include the opening cysteine and the closing phenylalanine or tryptophan. Each record gives: V gene, D gene, clone size, J gene, CDR3 DNA, CDR3 protein. D genes are given only for firm matches. Size tells how often a clone was seen (once, few, many) or the class of an expanded clone, and some rows leave it out.

TRBV7-3	.	.	TRBJ2-5	TGTGCCAGCAGCTTATTCGGGGGAGGCCAAGAGACCCAGTACTTC	CASSLFGGGQETQYF
TRBV7-8	.	.	TRBJ2-7	TGTGCCAGCAGCCCAAGTGGGGACCTCGAGCAGTACTTC	CASSPSGDLEQYF
TRBV5-1	TRBD1	few	TRBJ1-1	TGCGCCAGCAGCCCTAGGGACAGTTACATGAACACTGAAGCTTTCTTT	CASSPRDSYMNTEAFF
TRBV5-1	TRBD1	.	TRBJ1-2	TGCGCCAGCAGCCAGGACAGGGTCTATGGCTACACCTTC	CASSQDRVYGYTF
TRBV29-1	.	.	TRBJ2-7	TGCAGCGGGGTACAGGCTGCATCTCCCTACGAGCAGTACTTC	CSGVQAASPYEQYF
TRBV28	.	few	TRBJ2-2	TGTGCCAGCACCAGCTGGGACACCGGGGAGCTGTTTTTT	CASTSWDTGELFF
TRBV2	.	.	TRBJ2-5	TGTGCCAGCAGAGGGACTTTACAAGAGACCCAGTACTTC	CASRGTLQETQYF
TRBV20-1	TRBD1	.	TRBJ1-5	TGCAGTGCTAGAGGGGACAGGCGCAATCAGCCCCAGCATTTT	CSARGDRRNQPQHF
TRBV1	.	few	TRBJ1-1	TGCACCAGCATACTACAGGTGAACACTGAAGCTTTCTTT	CTSILQVNTEAFF
TRBV4-3	.	few	TRBJ2-3	TGCGCCAGCAGTGAGGGCAGGGCGGCCACAGATACGCAGTATTTT	CASSEGRAATDTQYF
TRBV7-6	.	many	TRBJ2-2	TGTGCCAGCAGCTTAGATCCCGGGGAGCTGTTTTTT	CASSLDPGELFF
TRBV20-1	.	few	TRBJ2-7	TGCAGTGCTAGAGAACTTACCGGGACGGATCCTTACGAGCAGTACTTC	CSARELTGTDPYEQYF